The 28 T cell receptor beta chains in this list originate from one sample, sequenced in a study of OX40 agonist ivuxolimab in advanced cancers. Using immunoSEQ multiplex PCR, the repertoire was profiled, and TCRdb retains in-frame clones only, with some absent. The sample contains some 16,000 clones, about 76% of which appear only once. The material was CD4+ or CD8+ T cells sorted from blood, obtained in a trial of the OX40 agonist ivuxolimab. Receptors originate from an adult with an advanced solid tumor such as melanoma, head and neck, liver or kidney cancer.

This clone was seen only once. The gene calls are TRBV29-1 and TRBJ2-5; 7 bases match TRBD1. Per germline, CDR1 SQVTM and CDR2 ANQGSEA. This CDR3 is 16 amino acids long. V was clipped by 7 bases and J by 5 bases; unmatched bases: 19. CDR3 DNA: TGCAGCGCCGTTGGGAATGAGGCAGGGGGTTGGGAGACCCAGTACTTC. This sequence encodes CSAVGNEAGGWETQYF.

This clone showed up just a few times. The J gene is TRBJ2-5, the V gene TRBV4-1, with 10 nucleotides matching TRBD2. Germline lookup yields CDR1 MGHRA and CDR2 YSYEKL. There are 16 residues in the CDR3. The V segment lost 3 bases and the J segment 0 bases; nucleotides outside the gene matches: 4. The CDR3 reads CASSHRGTSDQETQYF. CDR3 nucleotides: TGCGCCAGCAGCCACCGGGGGACTAGCGACCAAGAGACCCAGTACTTC.

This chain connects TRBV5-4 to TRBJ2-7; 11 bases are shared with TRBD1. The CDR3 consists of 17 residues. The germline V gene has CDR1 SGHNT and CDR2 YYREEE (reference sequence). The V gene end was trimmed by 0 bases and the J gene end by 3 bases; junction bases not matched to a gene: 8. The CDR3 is CASSLEDRGLHLYEQYF. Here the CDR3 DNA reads TGTGCCAGCAGCTTGGAGGACAGGGGGCTACACCTCTACGAGCAGTACTTC.

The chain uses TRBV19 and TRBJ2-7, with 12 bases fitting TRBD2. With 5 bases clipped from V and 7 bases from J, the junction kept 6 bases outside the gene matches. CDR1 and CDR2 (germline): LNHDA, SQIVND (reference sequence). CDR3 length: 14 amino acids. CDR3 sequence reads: CASSVTSGGDEQYF. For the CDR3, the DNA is TGTGCCAGTAGTGTGACTAGCGGGGGTGATGAGCAGTACTTC.

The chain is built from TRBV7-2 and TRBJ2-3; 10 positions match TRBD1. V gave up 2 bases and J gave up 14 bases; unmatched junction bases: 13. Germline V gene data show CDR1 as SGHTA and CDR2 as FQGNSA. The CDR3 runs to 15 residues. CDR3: CASSLSGTGATRPYF. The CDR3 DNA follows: TGTGCCAGCAGCTTAAGCGGGACAGGGGCAACCCGACCGTATTTT.

CDR3 DNA: TGTGCCAGCAGTTTAGCGGGGGTTCCATCCTACGAGCAGTACTTC. Amino acid sequence: CASSLAGVPSYEQYF. This chain connects TRBV6-5 to TRBJ2-7, with TRBD2 matching 9 bases. Germline values: CDR1 MNHEY, CDR2 SVGAGI. The CDR3 has 15 amino acids. With V trimmed by 4 bases and J by 1 base, 5 bases remained unmatched.

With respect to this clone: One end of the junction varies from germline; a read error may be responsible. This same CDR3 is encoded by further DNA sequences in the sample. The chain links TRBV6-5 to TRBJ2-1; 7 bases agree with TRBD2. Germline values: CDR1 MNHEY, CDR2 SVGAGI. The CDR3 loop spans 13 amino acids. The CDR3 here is CASSLGGSNEQFF. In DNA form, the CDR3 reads TGTGCCAGCAGTCTGGGAGGGTCTAATGAACAGTTCTTC.

CDR3 sequence (DNA): TGTGCCAGCAGCTTCTCTCCTAGCGGGGTGGGGTACAATGAGCAGTTCTTC. This sequence encodes CASSFSPSGVGYNEQFF. The genes are TRBV7-2 and TRBJ2-1; the match to TRBD2 covers 9 bases. The germline CDR1 and CDR2 sequences are SGHTA and FQGNSA. Trimming cost V 3 bases and J 4 bases; bases outside gene matches: 10. This CDR3 has 17 residues.

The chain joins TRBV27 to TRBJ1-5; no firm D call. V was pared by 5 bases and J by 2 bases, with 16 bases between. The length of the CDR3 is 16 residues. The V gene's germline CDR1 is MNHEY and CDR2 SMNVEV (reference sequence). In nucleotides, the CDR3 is TGTGCCAGCAGTCCTCTCATCGGGGATGGCAATCAGCCCCAGCATTTT. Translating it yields CASSPLIGDGNQPQHF.

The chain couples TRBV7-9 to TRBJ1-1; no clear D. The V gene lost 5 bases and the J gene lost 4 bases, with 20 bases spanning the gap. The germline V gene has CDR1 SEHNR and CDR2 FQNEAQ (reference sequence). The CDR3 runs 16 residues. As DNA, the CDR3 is TGTGCCAGCAGCCCCTCCGGGCTGGATGTTGGCACTGAAGCTTTCTTT. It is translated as CASSPSGLDVGTEAFF.

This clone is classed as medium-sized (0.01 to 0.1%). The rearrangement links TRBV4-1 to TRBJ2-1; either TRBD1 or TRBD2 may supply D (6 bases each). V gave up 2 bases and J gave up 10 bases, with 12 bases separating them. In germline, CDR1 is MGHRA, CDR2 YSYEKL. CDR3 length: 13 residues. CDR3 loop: CASSQRGTNEQFF. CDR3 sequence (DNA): TGCGCCAGCAGCCAACGCGGGACAAACGAGCAGTTCTTC.

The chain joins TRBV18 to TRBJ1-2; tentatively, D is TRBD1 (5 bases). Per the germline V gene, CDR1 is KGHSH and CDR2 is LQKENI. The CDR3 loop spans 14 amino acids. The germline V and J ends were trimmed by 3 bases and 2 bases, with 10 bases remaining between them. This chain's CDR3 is CASSPEGTNYGYTF. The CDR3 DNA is TGTGCCAGCTCACCCGAGGGGACCAACTATGGCTACACCTTC.

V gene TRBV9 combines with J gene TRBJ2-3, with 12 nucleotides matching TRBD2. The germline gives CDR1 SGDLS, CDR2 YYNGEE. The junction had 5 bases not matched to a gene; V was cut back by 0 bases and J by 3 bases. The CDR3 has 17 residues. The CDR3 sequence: CASSVDGGLAGTDTQYF. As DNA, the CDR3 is TGTGCCAGCAGCGTAGACGGGGGACTAGCGGGTACAGATACGCAGTATTTT.

DNA for the CDR3: TGTGCCAGCAGCGTAGTACGTGAGACTACTACAGATACGCAGTATTTT. Translating gives CASSVVRETTTDTQYF. The chain recombines TRBV9 with TRBJ2-3; TRBD2 is a possible D gene (5 bases). V lost 0 bases, J lost 3 bases, and 14 bases lay in between. The germline V gene has CDR1 SGDLS and CDR2 YYNGEE. This CDR3 is 16 amino acids long.

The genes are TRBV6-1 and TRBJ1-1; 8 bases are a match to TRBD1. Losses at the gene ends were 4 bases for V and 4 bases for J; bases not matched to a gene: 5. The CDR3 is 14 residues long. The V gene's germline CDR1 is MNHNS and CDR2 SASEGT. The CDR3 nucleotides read TGTGCCAGCAGTGTGGCAGGGGGCGTCACTGAAGCTTTCTTT. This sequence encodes CASSVAGGVTEAFF.

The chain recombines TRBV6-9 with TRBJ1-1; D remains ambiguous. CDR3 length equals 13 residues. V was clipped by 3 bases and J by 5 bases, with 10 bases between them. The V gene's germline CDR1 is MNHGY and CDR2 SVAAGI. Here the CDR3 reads CASSYKVKTEAFF. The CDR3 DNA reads TGTGCCAGCAGTTACAAGGTAAAGACTGAAGCTTTCTTT.

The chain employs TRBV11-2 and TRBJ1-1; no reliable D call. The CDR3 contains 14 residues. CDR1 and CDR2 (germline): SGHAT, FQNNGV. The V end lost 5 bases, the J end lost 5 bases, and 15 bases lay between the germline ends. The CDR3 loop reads CASSNPREGTEAFF. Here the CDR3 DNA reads TGTGCCAGCAGCAACCCGCGGGAGGGTACTGAAGCTTTCTTT. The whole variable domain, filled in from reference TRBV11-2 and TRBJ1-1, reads EAGVAQSPRYKIIEKRQSVAFWCNPISGHATLYWYQQILGQGPKLLIQFQNNGVVDDSQLPKDRFSAERLKGVDSTLKIQPAKLEDSAVYLCASSNPREGTEAFFGQGTRLTVV.

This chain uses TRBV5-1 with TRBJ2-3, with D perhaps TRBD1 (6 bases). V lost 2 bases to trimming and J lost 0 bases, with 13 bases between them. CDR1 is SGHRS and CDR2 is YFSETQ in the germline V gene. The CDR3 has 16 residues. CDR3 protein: CASSLYRDTSTDTQYF. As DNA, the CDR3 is TGCGCCAGCAGCTTATACAGGGATACTAGCACAGATACGCAGTATTTT. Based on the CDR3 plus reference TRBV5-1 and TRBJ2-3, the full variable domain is KAGVTQTPRYLIKTRGQQVTLSCSPISGHRSVSWYQQTPGQGLQFLFEYFSETQRNKGNFPGRFSGRQFSNSRSEMNVSTLELGDSALYLCASSLYRDTSTDTQYFGPGTRLTVL.

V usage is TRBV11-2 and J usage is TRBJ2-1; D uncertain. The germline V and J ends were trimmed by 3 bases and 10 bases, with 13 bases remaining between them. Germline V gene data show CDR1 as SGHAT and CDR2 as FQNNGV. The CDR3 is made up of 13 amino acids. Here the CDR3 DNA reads TGTGCCAGCAGCTTCGCTATGCCGTGGGAGCAGTTCTTC. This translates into CASSFAMPWEQFF. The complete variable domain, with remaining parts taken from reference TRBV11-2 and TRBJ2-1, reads EAGVAQSPRYKIIEKRQSVAFWCNPISGHATLYWYQQILGQGPKLLIQFQNNGVVDDSQLPKDRFSAERLKGVDSTLKIQPAKLEDSAVYLCASSFAMPWEQFFGPGTRLTVL.

CDR3 residues: CASSIVGLSSGANVLTF. The CDR3 coding sequence is TGTGCCAGTAGTATAGTGGGCCTCAGCTCTGGGGCCAACGTCCTGACTTTC. The chain uses TRBV19 and TRBJ2-6; no clear D. This CDR3 has 17 residues. Between the trimmed V and J ends, which lost 1 base and 0 bases, there was a span of 10 bases. Germline V gene data show CDR1 as LNHDA and CDR2 as SQIVND (reference sequence).

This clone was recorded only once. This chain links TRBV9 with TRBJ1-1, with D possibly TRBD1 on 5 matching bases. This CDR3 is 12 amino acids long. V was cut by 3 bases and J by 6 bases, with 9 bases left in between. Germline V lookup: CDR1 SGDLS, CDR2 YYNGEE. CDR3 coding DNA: TGTGCCAGCAGCGCCCAGGGAGCTGAAGCTTTCTTT. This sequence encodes CASSAQGAEAFF.

DNA of the CDR3: TGTGCCAGCCTCCTGGGGCTAAACACTGAAGCTTTCTTT. It is translated as CASLLGLNTEAFF. The rearrangement uses TRBV7-9 and TRBJ1-1, with TRBD1 as a possible D gene (5 bases). Germline CDR1 SEHNR, CDR2 FQNEAQ (reference sequence). The CDR3 runs 13 residues. Trimming took 8 bases from V and 2 from J, leaving 12 bases between them.

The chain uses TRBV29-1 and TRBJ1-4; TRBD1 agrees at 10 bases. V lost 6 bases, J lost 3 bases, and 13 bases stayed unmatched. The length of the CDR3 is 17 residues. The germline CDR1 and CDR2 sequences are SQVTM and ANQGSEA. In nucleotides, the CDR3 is TGCAGCGTAGGGACAGGGGCGTCGGCGGCCGCTAATGAAAAACTGTTTTTT. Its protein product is CSVGTGASAAANEKLFF.

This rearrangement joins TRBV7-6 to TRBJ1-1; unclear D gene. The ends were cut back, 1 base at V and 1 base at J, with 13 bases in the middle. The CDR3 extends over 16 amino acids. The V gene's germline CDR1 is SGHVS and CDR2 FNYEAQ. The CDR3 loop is CASSLEADLSNTEAFF. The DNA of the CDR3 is TGTGCCAGCAGCTTAGAGGCAGACCTCTCGAACACTGAAGCTTTCTTT. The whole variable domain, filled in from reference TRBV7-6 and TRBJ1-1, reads GAGVSQSPRYKVTKRGQDVALRCDPISGHVSLYWYRQALGQGPEFLTYFNYEAQQDKSGLPNDRFSAERPEGSISTLTIQRTEQRDSAMYRCASSLEADLSNTEAFFGQGTRLTVV.

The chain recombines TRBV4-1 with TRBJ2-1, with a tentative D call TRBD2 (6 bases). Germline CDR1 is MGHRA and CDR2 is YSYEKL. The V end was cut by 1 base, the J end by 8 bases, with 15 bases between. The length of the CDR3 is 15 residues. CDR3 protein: CASSQVGGTGDEQFF. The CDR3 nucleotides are TGCGCCAGCAGCCAAGTTGGAGGGACGGGCGATGAGCAGTTCTTC.

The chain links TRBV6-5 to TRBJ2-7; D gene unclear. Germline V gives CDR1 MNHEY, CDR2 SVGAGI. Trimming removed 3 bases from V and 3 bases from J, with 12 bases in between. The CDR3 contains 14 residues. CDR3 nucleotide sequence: TGTGCCAGCAGTTATTTACCGGGTTACTACGAGCAGTACTTC. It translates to CASSYLPGYYEQYF.

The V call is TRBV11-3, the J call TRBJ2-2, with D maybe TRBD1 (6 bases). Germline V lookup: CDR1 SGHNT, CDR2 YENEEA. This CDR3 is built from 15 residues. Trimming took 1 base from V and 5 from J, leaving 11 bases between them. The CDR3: CASSLGAGDTGELFF. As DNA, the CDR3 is TGTGCCAGCAGCTTAGGGGCAGGGGATACCGGGGAGCTGTTTTTT.

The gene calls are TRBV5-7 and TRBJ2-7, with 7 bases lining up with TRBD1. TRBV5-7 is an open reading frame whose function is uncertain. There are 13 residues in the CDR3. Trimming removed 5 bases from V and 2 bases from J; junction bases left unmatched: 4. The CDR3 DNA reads TGTGCCAGCAGATTCGACAGGGCCTACGAGCAGTACTTC. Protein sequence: CASRFDRAYEQYF.